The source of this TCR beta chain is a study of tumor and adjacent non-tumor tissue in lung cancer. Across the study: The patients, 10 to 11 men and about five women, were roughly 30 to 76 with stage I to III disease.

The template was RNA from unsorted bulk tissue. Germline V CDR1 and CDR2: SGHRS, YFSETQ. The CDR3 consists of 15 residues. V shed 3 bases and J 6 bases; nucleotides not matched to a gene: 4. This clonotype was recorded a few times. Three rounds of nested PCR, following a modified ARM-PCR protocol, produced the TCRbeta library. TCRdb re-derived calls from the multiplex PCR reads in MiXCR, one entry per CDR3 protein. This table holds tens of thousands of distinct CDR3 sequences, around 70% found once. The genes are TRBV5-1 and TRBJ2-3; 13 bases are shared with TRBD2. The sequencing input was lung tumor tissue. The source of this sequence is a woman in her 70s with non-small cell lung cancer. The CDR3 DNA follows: TGCGCCAGCAGCTCAACTAGCGGGAGGGGGGATACGCAGTATTTT. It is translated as CASSSTSGRGDTQYF.